Following are 25 T cell receptor beta chains from one sample sequenced in a study of response to subunit inactivated influenza vaccine. TCRdb recomputed calls from the RT-PCR reads with MiXCR, one row per CDR3 protein. The repertoire holds around 520,000 distinct CDR3 sequences, with 12% as singletons. This material consisted of PBMCs from blood, taken on the day of vaccination. All receptors come from a man aged 50-59 years who received an inactivated influenza vaccine.

The chain couples TRBV29-1 to TRBJ2-6; D unclear. V lost 4 bases, J lost 0 bases, and 7 bases lay in between. Germline loops: CDR1 SQVTM, CDR2 ANQGSEA. The CDR3 length is 14 residues. CDR3 DNA sequence: TGCAGCGTTGGGACGGGCTCTGGGGCCAACGTCCTGACTTTC. Residues: CSVGTGSGANVLTF.

The V and J genes are TRBV10-3 and TRBJ2-2; TRBD1 or TRBD2 may be the D gene (5 bases each). Germline V gives CDR1 ENHRY, CDR2 SYGVKD. Trimming removed 11 bases from V and 4 bases from J, with 8 bases in between. CDR3 length equals 11 residues. The CDR3 here is CAGTSTGELFF. DNA for the CDR3: TGTGCCGGGACCTCCACCGGGGAGCTGTTTTTT.

The chain has TRBV5-1 and TRBJ2-7; maybe TRBD1 (6 bases). V shed 3 bases and J shed 2 bases, with 18 bases lying between them. The CDR3 is 16 amino acids. Per the germline V gene, CDR1 is SGHRS and CDR2 is YFSETQ. The CDR3 DNA follows: TGCGCCAGCAGCTCAACGTTCAACAGGGCTACCTACGAGCAGTACTTC. Its protein is CASSSTFNRATYEQYF.

Only a few counts were recorded for this clonotype. The chain carries TRBV28 and TRBJ1-6; 10 bases align to TRBD1. This CDR3 is built from 14 residues. Germline V gene lookup returns CDR1 MDHEN and CDR2 SYDVKM. The junction had 7 bases not matched to a gene; V was cut back by 6 bases and J by 11 bases. In DNA form, the CDR3 reads TGTGCCAGCAGAAATCCGGGACAGGGGACACCCCTCCACTTT. It translates to CASRNPGQGTPLHF.

The chain combines TRBV6-1 with TRBJ2-7, with TRBD2 identical over 12 bases. Germline V gene lookup returns CDR1 MNHNS and CDR2 SASEGT. The CDR3 has 17 residues. V gave up 5 bases and J gave up 7 bases; unmatched junction bases: 15. The CDR3 is CASSRGLAGVTSREQYF. DNA of the CDR3: TGTGCCAGCAGTCGGGGACTAGCGGGTGTAACAAGTCGAGAGCAGTACTTC.

This clonotype occurred many times. V usage is TRBV5-1 and J usage is TRBJ1-3; no firm D call. This CDR3 has 15 amino acids. The V end was cut by 4 bases, the J end by 0 bases, with 11 bases between. Germline CDR1 SGHRS, CDR2 YFSETQ. The CDR3 is CASSAETVSGNTIYF. CDR3 in DNA: TGCGCCAGCAGCGCGGAGACGGTCTCTGGAAACACCATATATTTT.

This clonotype turned up a few times. The chain's CDR3 is CASSTRTSTKYQETQYF. CDR3 DNA: TGTGCCAGCAGCACCCGGACTAGCACAAAGTACCAAGAGACCCAGTACTTC. The chain joins TRBV7-9 to TRBJ2-5; 8 positions agree with TRBD2. CDR3 length: 17 amino acids. CDR1 and CDR2 (germline): SEHNR, FQNEAQ (reference sequence). V trimming: 5 bases; J trimming: 0 bases; junction bases outside the gene matches: 11.

V is TRBV29-1 and J is TRBJ1-1; no clear D gene. Germline V gene sequence: CDR1 SQVTM, CDR2 ANQGSEA. V was cut by 1 base and J by 1 base, with 4 bases left in between. This CDR3 is 12 amino acids long. CDR3: CSVEGPNTEAFF. As DNA, the CDR3 is TGCAGCGTTGAAGGCCCGAACACTGAAGCTTTCTTT.

This clonotype turned up a few times. Compared with germline, one end of the junction differs, possibly owing to a read error. The chain carries TRBV6-1 and TRBJ2-1, with D possibly being TRBD2 (6 bases). The CDR3 runs to 13 residues. Germline CDR1 is MNHNS and CDR2 is SASEGT. The CDR3 here is CASREGLAGEQFF. As DNA, the CDR3 is TGTGCCAGCAGAGAAGGACTGGCGGGGGAGCAGTTCTTC.

This chain uses TRBV27 with TRBJ2-1; D gene uncertain. CDR3 length: 13 amino acids. V dropped 0 bases and J dropped 6 bases, with 6 bases sitting between them. Looked up from germline, CDR1 is MNHEY and CDR2 is SMNVEV (reference sequence). The CDR3 DNA reads as TGTGCCAGCAGTTTATCTGTGGCCAATGAGCAGTTCTTC. This codes for CASSLSVANEQFF.

V and J are TRBV6-5 and TRBJ2-7; 8 nucleotides agree with TRBD1. The germline V gene has CDR1 MNHEY and CDR2 SVGAGI. The V and J ends lost 4 bases and 6 bases, in that order; junction bases with no gene match: 5. The CDR3 sequence is 13 residues long. CDR3 DNA sequence: TGTGCCAGCAGTTTTGGACAGGGTCGCGAGCAGTACTTC. This gives the protein CASSFGQGREQYF.

With respect to this clonotype: One end of the junction varies from germline; a read error may be responsible. The V call is TRBV5-1, the J call TRBJ1-1; perhaps TRBD1 as D (6 bases). Looked up from germline, CDR1 is SGHRS and CDR2 is YFSETQ. This CDR3 is 15 amino acids long. This chain's CDR3 is CASSDRRGGDTEAFF. The CDR3 coding sequence is TGCGCCAGCAGCGATCGCAGGGGAGGGGACACTGAAGCGTTCTTT.

This sequence joins TRBV5-1 and TRBJ2-3; 10 bases are a match to TRBD2. Germline V gene sequence: CDR1 SGHRS, CDR2 YFSETQ. The CDR3 runs 16 residues. V was clipped by 2 bases and J by 4 bases; unmatched bases: 7. This CDR3 is CASSFLAGAVADTQYF. DNA of the CDR3: TGCGCCAGCAGCTTTCTAGCGGGAGCGGTCGCAGATACGCAGTATTTT.

V and J are TRBV18 and TRBJ2-7; D uncertain. Germline V CDR1 and CDR2: KGHSH, LQKENI. The V end lost 3 bases, the J end lost 6 bases, and 12 bases lay between the germline ends. This CDR3 comprises 13 residues. This CDR3 reads CASSPLLPPEQYF. CDR3 bases: TGTGCCAGCTCACCCCTCCTTCCTCCCGAGCAGTACTTC.

This sequence joins TRBV5-1 and TRBJ1-6, with 9 bases lining up with TRBD1. The germline V gene has CDR1 SGHRS and CDR2 YFSETQ. V was clipped by 2 bases and J by 5 bases; unmatched bases: 2. The CDR3 covers 15 residues. Written as DNA, the CDR3 is TGCGCCAGCAGCTTAAGGACAGGGGATAATTCACCCCTCCACTTT. It translates to CASSLRTGDNSPLHF. Full variable domain (rest looked up from reference TRBV5-1 and TRBJ1-6): KAGVTQTPRYLIKTRGQQVTLSCSPISGHRSVSWYQQTPGQGLQFLFEYFSETQRNKGNFPGRFSGRQFSNSRSEMNVSTLELGDSALYLCASSLRTGDNSPLHFGNGTRLTVT.

The J gene is TRBJ2-5, the V gene TRBV3-1; D is unclear. V lost 0 bases, J lost 0 bases, and 14 bases lay in between. This CDR3 comprises 17 residues. CDR1 and CDR2 from the germline V gene are LGHDT and YNNKEL (reference sequence). CDR3 sequence (DNA): TGTGCCAGCAGCCAAGATTTCCCCACACGGTACCAAGAGACCCAGTACTTC. Amino acids: CASSQDFPTRYQETQYF.

The gene calls are TRBV11-2 and TRBJ2-5, with D possibly TRBD1 on 5 matching bases. The germline CDR1 and CDR2 sequences are SGHAT and FQNNGV. The CDR3 sequence is 12 residues long. V lost 6 bases and J 5 bases, leaving 10 bases between the germline ends. The CDR3 DNA reads as TGTGCCAGCAGTCTAGACAGTGAGACCCAGTACTTC. Its protein product is CASSLDSETQYF.

CDR3 DNA: TGTGCCAGCAGCTTATGGACTAGCGAAGAGACCCAGTACTTC. It translates to CASSLWTSEETQYF. The chain has TRBV5-6 and TRBJ2-5; 9 positions agree with TRBD2. The CDR3 has 14 residues. V was clipped by 2 bases and J by 3 bases; unmatched bases: 2. Germline values: CDR1 SGHDT, CDR2 YYEEEE.

The chain combines TRBV5-1 with TRBJ2-6; D gene ambiguous. V lost 2 bases and J lost 0, with 6 bases in between. Germline CDR1 reads SGHRS; CDR2 reads YFSETQ. This CDR3 has 15 amino acids. The CDR3 DNA is TGCGCCAGCAGCTTACAGCGCTCTGGGGCCAACGTCCTGACTTTC. Translated: CASSLQRSGANVLTF.

This clonotype was observed a few times. For the CDR3, the DNA is TGCAGCGTTGGACACCGGGACTTGGCCAATGAGCAGTTCTTC. It yields the protein CSVGHRDLANEQFF. The chain uses TRBV29-1 and TRBJ2-1; a weak D match, TRBD2 (6 bases). The CDR3 consists of 14 residues. The germline gives CDR1 SQVTM, CDR2 ANQGSEA. V lost 4 bases to trimming and J lost 6 bases, with 16 bases between them.

In its sample, this clonotype was seen a few times. The V gene is TRBV4-1, the J gene TRBJ2-3; D uncertain. Trimming cost V 3 bases and J 4 bases, with 17 bases left between them. This CDR3 is 16 amino acids long. Germline lookup yields CDR1 MGHRA and CDR2 YSYEKL. The CDR3 reads CASSQSALGFADTQYF. The CDR3 bases are TGCGCCAGCAGCCAGTCGGCGTTGGGGTTCGCAGATACGCAGTATTTT.

The chain uses TRBV5-6 and TRBJ2-7, with no clear D. The CDR3 runs 15 residues. Germline-derived CDR1 and CDR2 are SGHDT and YYEEEE. The ends were cut back, 2 bases at V and 7 bases at J, with 19 bases in the middle. CDR3 region: CASSLGTRVAGEQYF. The CDR3 coding sequence is TGTGCCAGCAGCTTAGGTACTCGGGTTGCAGGTGAGCAGTACTTC.

This clonotype has only a few counts. CDR3 loop: CASSATSGSYEQYF. CDR3 nucleotide sequence: TGTGCCAGCAGCGCCACTAGCGGGTCCTACGAGCAGTACTTC. The chain uses TRBV11-1 and TRBJ2-7, with 9 bases identical to TRBD2. J was trimmed by 1 base and V by 5 bases; bases with no gene match: 3. The germline CDR1 and CDR2 sequences are SGHAT and FQDESV (reference sequence). The CDR3 loop spans 14 amino acids. The whole variable domain, remainder taken from reference TRBV11-1 and TRBJ2-7, is EAEVAQSPRYKITEKSQAVAFWCDPISGHATLYWYRQILGQGPELLVQFQDESVVDDSQLPKDRFSAERLKGVDSTLKIQPAELGDSAMYLCASSATSGSYEQYFGPGTRLTVT.

This clonotype was seen more than once but under ten times. The chain couples TRBV9 to TRBJ2-7, with D tentatively TRBD2 (6 bases). Trimming took 0 bases from V and 0 from J, leaving 10 bases between them. The CDR3 length is 15 residues. Germline assignment: CDR1 SGDLS and CDR2 YYNGEE. The DNA of the CDR3 is TGTGCCAGCAGCGTAGGGTCGGGGGTCTCCTACGAGCAGTACTTC. Its protein is CASSVGSGVSYEQYF.

The J gene is TRBJ2-1, the V gene TRBV29-1; TRBD2 aligns across 7 bases. This CDR3 has 15 amino acids. Germline loops: CDR1 SQVTM, CDR2 ANQGSEA. Trimming cost V 3 bases and J 5 bases; bases outside gene matches: 10. CDR3 sequence: CSVEDSWDYHNEQFF. The CDR3 bases are TGCAGCGTTGAGGACTCTTGGGACTACCACAATGAGCAGTTCTTC.